A selection of T cell receptor beta chains follows, all from one sample in a study of T cell clones after liver transplantation. Assay: immunoSEQ multiplex PCR; the TCRdb copy retains only in-frame clones and omits some. The table records tens of thousands of clones, 75% to 90% of them present only once. The sample was CD4+ T cells from blood, taken 12 months after liver transplant. Every receptor here comes from a human patient who received a liver transplant. Some T cells may be graft donor cells. Each CDR3 is given with its conserved first and last residue. D genes are given only for firm matches. Rows give clone size only sometimes, using once, few, many, or a class for an expanded clone.

D gene | J gene | clone size | V gene | CDR3 protein | CDR3 DNA
. | TRBJ1-1 | . | TRBV5-1 | CASSLGLEEAFF | TGCGCCAGCAGCTTGGGTCTGGAAGAAGCTTTCTTT
. | TRBJ2-5 | . | TRBV6-1 | CASSARTPGAGETQYF | TGTGCCAGCAGTGCGCGCACCCCAGGGGCGGGAGAGACCCAGTACTTC
. | TRBJ2-7 | . | TRBV19 | CASRDHYEQYF | TGTGCCAGTAGGGACCACTACGAGCAGTACTTC
. | TRBJ2-7 | . | TRBV27 | CASSPVPGQPYEQYF | TGTGCCAGCAGTCCCGTCCCAGGACAGCCCTACGAGCAGTACTTC
TRBD2 | TRBJ2-5 | . | TRBV7-7 | CASSPGLAGGPRETQYF | TGTGCCAGCAGCCCGGGACTAGCGGGAGGGCCGAGAGAGACCCAGTACTTC
TRBD1 | TRBJ1-1 | . | TRBV7-2 | CASTLFGTEGAFF | TGTGCCAGCACCCTCTTCGGGACAGAAGGAGCTTTCTTT
TRBD1 | TRBJ2-6 | . | TRBV9 | CASSSMDRPAGANVLTF | TGTGCCAGCAGCTCTATGGACAGGCCCGCAGGGGCCAACGTCCTGACTTTC
. | TRBJ1-5 | . | TRBV4-3 | CASSHSMGNQPQHF | TGCGCCAGCAGCCACAGTATGGGCAATCAGCCCCAGCATTTT
TRBD2 | TRBJ2-7 | once | TRBV19 | CASSRGLAGTYEQYF | TGTGCCAGTTCTCGGGGACTAGCGGGAACTTACGAGCAGTACTTC
TRBD1 | TRBJ1-5 | once | TRBV10-2 | CASSLGTGLTYRNQPQHF | TGCGCCAGCAGCCTCGGGACAGGGTTAACTTATCGCAATCAGCCCCAGCATTTT
TRBD1 | TRBJ1-2 | once | TRBV29-1 | CSVDTGANYGYTF | TGCAGCGTTGACACAGGGGCTAACTATGGCTACACCTTC
TRBD2 | TRBJ2-4 | . | TRBV5-4 | CASSSGSGRTKNIQYF | TGTGCCAGCAGCTCGGGGAGCGGGAGAACCAAAAACATTCAGTACTTC
. | TRBJ1-2 | once | TRBV10-1 | CASSGDSYGYTF | TGCGCCAGCAGTGGTGACAGCTATGGCTACACCTTC
. | TRBJ1-4 | . | TRBV6-5 | CASSQPATNEKLFF | TGTGCCAGCAGTCAGCCTGCAACTAATGAAAAACTGTTTTTT
TRBD1 | TRBJ2-5 | . | TRBV5-6 | CASSLRGRTGDETQYF | TGTGCCAGCAGCTTGAGGGGAAGGACAGGGGACGAGACCCAGTACTTC
. | TRBJ2-7 | . | TRBV28 | CASSPVGGRGTPYEQYF | TGTGCCAGCAGTCCCGTGGGGGGGCGGGGGACCCCCTACGAGCAGTACTTC
TRBD2 | TRBJ2-7 | . | TRBV29-1 | CSAAGGRGGEQYF | TGCAGCGCAGCGGGAGGAAGGGGTGGCGAGCAGTACTTC
. | TRBJ1-1 | . | TRBV11-2 | CASTQVANTEAFF | TGTGCCAGCACCCAGGTGGCTAACACTGAAGCTTTCTTT
. | TRBJ2-7 | . | TRBV18 | CASSPRGSTYEQYF | TGTGCCAGCTCACCACGCGGCAGCACTTACGAGCAGTACTTC
. | TRBJ2-1 | medium-sized | TRBV2 | CASKETADSYNEQFF | TGTGCCAGCAAGGAGACAGCGGACTCCTACAATGAGCAGTTCTTC
TRBD2 | TRBJ2-7 | . | TRBV5-1 | CASSFGGFASHEQYF | TGCGCCAGCAGCTTCGGGGGGTTCGCGTCCCACGAGCAGTACTTC
. | TRBJ2-7 | once | TRBV11-2 | CASSLGRRYEQYF | TGTGCCAGCAGCTTGGGACGTCGCTACGAGCAGTACTTC
. | TRBJ1-1 | . | TRBV5-1 | CASSLGRGVRNTEAFF | TGCGCCAGCAGCTTGGGGAGGGGGGTGCGCAACACTGAAGCTTTCTTT
TRBD1 | TRBJ1-2 | . | TRBV27 | CASSSGQGAAYGYTF | TGTGCCAGCAGTTCGGGACAGGGGGCGGCCTATGGCTACACCTTC
. | TRBJ2-2 | . | TRBV5-6 | CASRGEATGELFF | TGTGCCAGCAGAGGGGAGGCCACCGGGGAGCTGTTTTTT
TRBD1 | TRBJ2-7 | . | TRBV28 | CASSSRQGEQYF | TGTGCCAGCAGCTCCAGACAGGGCGAGCAGTACTTC